This passage covers 10 T cell receptor beta chains from one sample sequenced in a study of T cells in Graves' hyperthyroidism and ophthalmopathy. Amplification of TCR beta CDR3 regions used RNA as the template. TCR CDR3 regions were first amplified by RT-PCR with HTBI primers. TCRdb redid the calling of the multiplex PCR reads with MiXCR, one entry per CDR3 protein. The sample yields roughly 330,000 distinct CDR3 sequences, roughly 15% seen once. Source material: blood. These receptors were obtained from a man aged 25-40 years with Graves' hyperthyroidism.

This clonotype was seen at least ten times. The chain is built from TRBV3-1 and TRBJ2-7, with 9 positions matching TRBD2. Trimming removed 3 bases from V and 0 bases from J; junction bases left unmatched: 6. The germline V gene encodes CDR1 LGHDT and CDR2 YNNKEL (reference sequence). This CDR3 spans 16 amino acids. CDR3 region: CASSHRLAASSYEQYF. The CDR3 DNA reads TGTGCCAGCAGCCACAGACTAGCGGCGAGCTCCTACGAGCAGTACTTC.

This clonotype has at least ten counts. The rearrangement links TRBV5-4 to TRBJ1-5, with D hard to call. There are 16 residues in the CDR3. Trimming stripped 0 bases from V and 0 bases from J, with 10 bases between. CDR1 is SGHNT and CDR2 is YYREEE in the germline V gene (reference sequence). Written as DNA, the CDR3 is TGTGCCAGCAGCTTGGGTGGGCCAGATAGCAATCAGCCCCAGCATTTT. Translating gives CASSLGGPDSNQPQHF.

This clonotype has a handful of counts. The V and J genes are TRBV5-1 and TRBJ2-3, with TRBD2 identical over 12 bases. The CDR3 runs 18 residues. Trimming removed 4 bases from V and 0 bases from J; junction bases left unmatched: 9. The germline V gene encodes CDR1 SGHRS and CDR2 YFSETQ. CDR3 DNA sequence: TGCGCCAGCAGCCGTGGGACTAGCGGGTCTACTAGCACAGATACGCAGTATTTT. Residues: CASSRGTSGSTSTDTQYF.

This clonotype was seen more than once but under ten times. The chain employs TRBV15 and TRBJ2-3; 7 bases match TRBD1. The germline gives CDR1 LNHNV, CDR2 YYDKDF (reference sequence). This CDR3 has 17 amino acids. Losses at the gene ends were 0 bases for V and 2 bases for J; bases not matched to a gene: 8. The CDR3 sequence is CATSRELRTGLTDTQYF. As DNA, the CDR3 is TGTGCCACCAGCAGAGAGCTGAGGACAGGCCTCACAGATACGCAGTATTTT.

In its sample, this clonotype was seen a few times. The rearrangement joins TRBV5-6 to TRBJ2-1, with D possibly TRBD1 on 5 matching bases. V was trimmed by 4 bases and J by 8 bases, leaving 13 bases between them. Germline V gives CDR1 SGHDT, CDR2 YYEEEE. The CDR3 spans 13 residues. The CDR3: CASSRPQGDEQFF. The CDR3 coding sequence is TGTGCCAGCAGCAGGCCTCAGGGTGATGAGCAGTTCTTC.

This clonotype was counted ten times or more. This chain joins TRBV9 and TRBJ2-3; 12 bases map to TRBD2. The V segment lost 0 bases and the J segment 4 bases; nucleotides outside the gene matches: 9. In germline, CDR1 is SGDLS, CDR2 YYNGEE. The length of the CDR3 is 18 residues. The CDR3 region has the DNA TGTGCCAGCAGCGTAGGGACTAGCGGGACGGAGTATGCAGATACGCAGTATTTT. Translating it yields CASSVGTSGTEYADTQYF.

Many counts were recorded for this clonotype. The rearrangement joins TRBV12-3 or TRBV12-4 to TRBJ2-7; 9 bases agree with TRBD2. The CDR3 extends over 15 amino acids. The V gene end was trimmed by 5 bases and the J gene end by 3 bases; junction bases not matched to a gene: 8. The CDR3 nucleotides read TGTGCCAGCAGTCCCCGAAGCGGGAGGAGCTACGAGCAGTACTTC. Translating it yields CASSPRSGRSYEQYF.

This clonotype was counted between two and nine times. The rearrangement uses TRBV20-1 and TRBJ2-2; possibly TRBD2 for D (6 bases). The length of the CDR3 is 13 residues. Per the germline V gene, CDR1 is DFQATT and CDR2 is SNEGSKA (reference sequence). The CDR3 sequence is CSIADDVTGELFF. The CDR3 DNA is TGCAGCATAGCGGATGATGTCACCGGGGAGCTGTTTTTT.

The CDR3 bases are TGCGCCAGCAGCCAAGAGGAGGAGTGGACCGGGGAGCTGTTTTTT. Translated: CASSQEEEWTGELFF. The chain has TRBV4-1 and TRBJ2-2, with D perhaps TRBD2 (5 bases). Trimming removed 0 bases from V and 5 bases from J, with 10 bases in between. The CDR3 runs 15 residues. Germline CDR1 and CDR2: MGHRA and YSYEKL.

Only a few counts were recorded for this clonotype. V and J are TRBV20-1 and TRBJ1-4; 9 bases map to TRBD1. Trimming removed 6 bases from V and 3 bases from J; junction bases left unmatched: 8. CDR3 length: 15 residues. Germline lookup yields CDR1 DFQATT and CDR2 SNEGSKA (reference sequence). CDR3 coding DNA: TGCAGTGCATTGGACAGGGGTCGGCCTAATGAAAAACTGTTTTTT. This encodes CSALDRGRPNEKLFF.